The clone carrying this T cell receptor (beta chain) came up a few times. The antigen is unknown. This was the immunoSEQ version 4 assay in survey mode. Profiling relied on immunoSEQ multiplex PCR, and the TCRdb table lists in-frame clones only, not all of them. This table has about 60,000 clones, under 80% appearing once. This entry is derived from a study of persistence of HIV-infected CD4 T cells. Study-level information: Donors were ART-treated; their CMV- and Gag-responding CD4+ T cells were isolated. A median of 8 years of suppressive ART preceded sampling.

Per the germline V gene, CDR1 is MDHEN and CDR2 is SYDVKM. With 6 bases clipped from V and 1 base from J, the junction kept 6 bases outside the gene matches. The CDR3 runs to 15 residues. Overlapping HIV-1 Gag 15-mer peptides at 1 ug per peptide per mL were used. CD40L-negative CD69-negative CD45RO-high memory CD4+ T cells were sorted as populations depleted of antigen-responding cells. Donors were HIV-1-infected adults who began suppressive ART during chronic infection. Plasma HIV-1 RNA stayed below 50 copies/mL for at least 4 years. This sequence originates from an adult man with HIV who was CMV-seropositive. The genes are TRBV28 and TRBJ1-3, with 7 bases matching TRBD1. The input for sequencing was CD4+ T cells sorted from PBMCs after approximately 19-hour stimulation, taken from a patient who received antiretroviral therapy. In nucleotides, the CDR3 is TGTGCCAGCAGGCACGCGACAGGGTCTGGAAACACCATATATTTT. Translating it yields CASRHATGSGNTIYF.